These T cell receptor beta chains were read from a single sample in a study of cytomegalovirus exposure and HLA in healthy donors. Profiling relied on immunoSEQ multiplex PCR, and the TCRdb table lists in-frame clones only, not all of them. Of some 100,000 clones in the sample, roughly 80% were seen once. The sample taken for sequencing was PBMCs. Receptors were obtained from a man aged 18 to 29 in good health and CMV-seronegative. CDR3s include the opening cysteine and the closing phenylalanine or tryptophan. Fields, in order: J gene, clone size, V gene, D gene, CDR3 protein, CDR3 DNA. D genes are given only for firm matches. The size entry is marked missing in some rows and otherwise reads once, few, many or a size class.

J: TRBJ1-2
size: .
V: TRBV9
D: TRBD1
CDR3: CASSYGTGGNGYTF
DNA: TGTGCCAGCAGCTACGGGACAGGGGGCAATGGCTACACCTTC

J: TRBJ2-2
size: .
V: TRBV30
D: .
CDR3: CAWSVLGGSGELFF
DNA: TGTGCCTGGAGTGTACTGGGGGGTTCCGGGGAGCTGTTTTTT

J: TRBJ1-5
size: .
V: TRBV7-9
D: .
CDR3: CASSLVGGTGPQHF
DNA: TGTGCCAGCAGCTTAGTCGGAGGGACTGGTCCCCAGCATTTT

J: TRBJ1-1
size: .
V: TRBV13
D: .
CDR3: CASSLSRRNTEAFF
DNA: TGTGCCAGCAGCTTGAGTCGGAGGAACACTGAAGCTTTCTTT

J: TRBJ1-1
size: .
V: TRBV6-5
D: .
CDR3: CASSYWDKSTEAFF
DNA: TGTGCCAGCAGTTACTGGGACAAATCTACTGAAGCTTTCTTT

J: TRBJ1-5
size: .
V: TRBV23-1
D: .
CDR3: CASSQYFQTDQPQHF
DNA: TGCGCCAGCAGTCAATACTTCCAGACAGACCAGCCCCAGCATTTT

J: TRBJ1-6
size: .
V: TRBV30
D: TRBD1
CDR3: CAWGAWDRYNSPLHF
DNA: TGTGCCTGGGGTGCCTGGGACAGGTATAATTCACCCCTCCACTTT

J: TRBJ1-2
size: once
V: TRBV19
D: TRBD1
CDR3: CASSIGQGMNYGYTF
DNA: TGTGCCAGTAGTATAGGACAGGGAATGAACTATGGCTACACCTTC

J: TRBJ2-5
size: .
V: TRBV30
D: TRBD1
CDR3: CAWRTGQAAHGTQYF
DNA: TGTGCCTGGAGGACGGGACAGGCGGCCCACGGGACCCAGTACTTC

J: TRBJ1-2
size: .
V: TRBV5-1
D: TRBD1
CDR3: CASSHGQGINYGYTF
DNA: TGCGCCAGCAGCCACGGACAGGGTATTAACTATGGCTACACCTTC

J: TRBJ2-7
size: .
V: TRBV7-6
D: .
CDR3: CASAKGSGLDGRGYEQYF
DNA: TGTGCCAGCGCTAAGGGGTCAGGACTTGACGGGAGAGGCTACGAGCAGTACTTC

J: TRBJ2-7
size: .
V: TRBV2
D: .
CDR3: CASRFEDGAYEQYF
DNA: TGTGCCAGCCGCTTTGAGGACGGGGCCTACGAGCAGTACTTC

J: TRBJ1-1
size: .
V: TRBV27
D: TRBD1
CDR3: CASSSFRGRSPEAFF
DNA: TGTGCCAGCAGTTCTTTCAGGGGGCGCAGTCCTGAAGCTTTCTTT

J: TRBJ2-2
size: few
V: TRBV29-1
D: .
CDR3: CSVFQGMDGELFF
DNA: TGCAGCGTTTTCCAGGGGATGGACGGGGAGCTGTTTTTT

J: TRBJ2-2
size: .
V: TRBV27
D: .
CDR3: CASGATGELFF
DNA: TGTGCCAGCGGGGCCACCGGGGAGCTGTTTTTT

J: TRBJ2-2
size: .
V: TRBV7-8
D: .
CDR3: CASSLSLRSGTNTGELFF
DNA: TGTGCCAGCAGCTTATCTTTGAGGTCGGGAACGAACACCGGGGAGCTGTTTTTT

J: TRBJ2-7
size: few
V: TRBV5-3
D: .
CDR3: CARSKDSRVLNYEQYF
DNA: TGTGCCAGAAGCAAAGATAGCAGGGTTCTTAACTACGAGCAGTACTTC

J: TRBJ2-1
size: .
V: TRBV19
D: TRBD2
CDR3: CASKGGWYNEQFF
DNA: TGTGCCAGTAAGGGAGGGTGGTACAATGAGCAGTTCTTC

J: TRBJ2-7
size: .
V: TRBV9
D: TRBD1
CDR3: CASSVGTGPEDEQYF
DNA: TGTGCCAGCAGCGTAGGGACAGGCCCCGAGGACGAGCAGTACTTC

J: TRBJ2-5
size: once
V: TRBV30
D: .
CDR3: CAWSTGLQETQYF
DNA: TGTGCCTGGTCGACAGGCCTCCAAGAGACCCAGTACTTC

J: TRBJ2-3
size: .
V: TRBV28
D: .
CDR3: CASSSLIRERTDTQYF
DNA: TGTGCCAGCAGTTCCCTTATACGGGAGCGAACAGATACGCAGTATTTT

J: TRBJ2-3
size: .
V: TRBV5-8
D: .
CDR3: CASSLEVSNIADTQYF
DNA: TGTGCCAGCAGCTTGGAAGTTAGCAATATCGCAGATACGCAGTATTTT

J: TRBJ2-1
size: once
V: TRBV5-1
D: .
CDR3: CASSLEGRNYNEQFF
DNA: TGCGCCAGCAGCTTGGAGGGGAGGAACTACAATGAGCAGTTCTTC

J: TRBJ1-6
size: .
V: TRBV9
D: .
CDR3: CASSVAGDFYNSPLHF
DNA: TGTGCCAGCAGCGTGGCTGGGGACTTCTATAATTCACCCCTCCACTTT

J: TRBJ1-1
size: .
V: TRBV27
D: TRBD1
CDR3: CASRRDSGGSTEAFF
DNA: TGTGCCAGCAGGAGGGATTCAGGGGGTTCTACTGAAGCTTTCTTT

J: TRBJ2-1
size: .
V: TRBV5-8
D: TRBD2
CDR3: CASSLALLAGGGEQFF
DNA: TGTGCCAGCAGCTTGGCCTTACTAGCGGGAGGAGGAGAGCAGTTCTTC

J: TRBJ1-1
size: few
V: TRBV7-2
D: TRBD1
CDR3: CASSKDRAAEAFF
DNA: TGTGCCAGCAGCAAGGACAGGGCCGCTGAAGCTTTCTTT

J: TRBJ2-3
size: .
V: TRBV9
D: .
CDR3: CASSVDGTSTDTQYF
DNA: TGTGCCAGCAGCGTAGACGGGACTAGCACAGATACGCAGTATTTT

J: TRBJ2-3
size: .
V: TRBV5-1
D: .
CDR3: CASRALPREADTQYF
DNA: TGCGCCAGTCGAGCTTTACCCAGGGAGGCAGATACGCAGTATTTT

J: TRBJ2-2
size: .
V: TRBV4-3
D: .
CDR3: CASSQEARTNTGELFF
DNA: TGCGCCAGCAGCCAAGAGGCTAGAACGAACACCGGGGAGCTGTTTTTT

J: TRBJ2-2
size: .
V: TRBV2
D: .
CDR3: CASSERGSIGELFF
DNA: TGTGCCAGCAGTGAACGGGGGTCTATCGGGGAGCTGTTTTTT

J: TRBJ2-1
size: .
V: TRBV7-9
D: TRBD2
CDR3: CASRAGGNEQFF
DNA: TGTGCCAGCAGAGCGGGGGGGAATGAGCAGTTCTTC

J: TRBJ1-3
size: .
V: TRBV6-1
D: .
CDR3: CASSATTTGNTIYF
DNA: TGTGCCAGCAGTGCCACAACCACTGGAAACACCATATATTTT

J: TRBJ2-3
size: .
V: TRBV9
D: .
CDR3: CASSVGAAADTQYF
DNA: TGTGCCAGCAGCGTAGGGGCAGCGGCAGATACGCAGTATTTT

J: TRBJ1-1
size: .
V: TRBV23-1
D: .
CDR3: CASSQSQGLNTEAFF
DNA: TGCGCCAGCAGTCAATCTCAGGGCCTGAACACTGAAGCTTTCTTT

J: TRBJ1-1
size: .
V: TRBV30
D: TRBD1
CDR3: CAWRDRRETEAFF
DNA: TGTGCCTGGAGGGACAGGCGTGAGACTGAAGCTTTCTTT

J: TRBJ1-3
size: .
V: TRBV19
D: .
CDR3: CASSVRPWAGGNTIYF
DNA: TGTGCCAGTAGTGTCCGCCCCTGGGCGGGTGGAAACACCATATATTTT

J: TRBJ1-3
size: few
V: TRBV30
D: .
CDR3: CAWGGGATIYF
DNA: TGTGCCTGGGGGGGAGGGGCCACCATATATTTT

J: TRBJ1-5
size: .
V: TRBV29-1
D: TRBD1
CDR3: CSASGDRGNQPQHF
DNA: TGCAGCGCCAGTGGGGACAGGGGGAATCAGCCCCAGCATTTT

J: TRBJ2-7
size: .
V: TRBV7-9
D: .
CDR3: CASSLTGGGYEQYF
DNA: TGTGCCAGCAGCTTAACTGGGGGAGGCTACGAGCAGTACTTC

J: TRBJ1-1
size: .
V: TRBV29-1
D: .
CDR3: CSVAAGHTEAFF
DNA: TGCAGCGTTGCGGCAGGGCACACTGAAGCTTTCTTT

J: TRBJ2-1
size: .
V: TRBV10-3
D: .
CDR3: CAISVGSQNEQFF
DNA: TGTGCCATCTCGGTCGGGAGTCAGAATGAGCAGTTCTTC

J: TRBJ2-7
size: .
V: TRBV5-1
D: TRBD1
CDR3: CASSLVQGENYEQYF
DNA: TGCGCCAGCAGCTTGGTTCAGGGGGAGAACTACGAGCAGTACTTC

J: TRBJ1-1
size: .
V: TRBV27
D: .
CDR3: CASSSAGLTEAFF
DNA: TGTGCCAGCAGTTCAGCGGGACTCACTGAAGCTTTCTTT

J: TRBJ1-1
size: .
V: TRBV11-3
D: .
CDR3: CASSPGGSVEAFF
DNA: TGTGCCAGCAGCCCCGGGGGTTCAGTTGAAGCTTTCTTT

J: TRBJ1-5
size: .
V: TRBV6-1
D: TRBD1
CDR3: CASSAGTGGYSNQPQHF
DNA: TGTGCCAGCAGTGCCGGGACAGGGGGCTATAGCAATCAGCCCCAGCATTTT

J: TRBJ2-1
size: .
V: TRBV6-1
D: .
CDR3: CASSELDSSYNEQFF
DNA: TGTGCCAGCAGTGAACTTGACAGCTCCTACAATGAGCAGTTCTTC

J: TRBJ2-5
size: .
V: TRBV6-1
D: .
CDR3: CASSEWLAEQETQYF
DNA: TGTGCCAGCAGTGAATGGCTAGCAGAACAAGAGACCCAGTACTTC

J: TRBJ2-7
size: .
V: TRBV30
D: .
CDR3: CAWSVTEHEQYF
DNA: TGTGCCTGGAGTGTGACAGAGCACGAGCAGTACTTC

J: TRBJ2-3
size: .
V: TRBV7-2
D: TRBD2
CDR3: CASSPTSTVTDTQYF
DNA: TGTGCCAGCAGCCCGACTAGCACAGTGACAGATACGCAGTATTTT

J: TRBJ1-4
size: .
V: TRBV19
D: .
CDR3: CASSMGGSSRGEKLFF
DNA: TGTGCCAGTAGTATGGGGGGGTCGAGCCGAGGCGAAAAACTGTTTTTT

J: TRBJ2-3
size: once
V: TRBV25-1
D: TRBD1
CDR3: CASRPGTARTDTQYF
DNA: TGTGCCAGCAGACCCGGGACAGCCCGCACAGATACGCAGTATTTT

J: TRBJ2-7
size: .
V: TRBV13
D: .
CDR3: CASSLGTGRYEQYF
DNA: TGTGCCAGCAGCTTAGGGACAGGACGGTACGAGCAGTACTTC

J: TRBJ2-3
size: .
V: TRBV7-6
D: .
CDR3: CASSDLGARTDTQYF
DNA: TGTGCCAGCAGCGACTTGGGGGCCCGCACAGATACGCAGTATTTT

J: TRBJ2-3
size: .
V: TRBV30
D: .
CDR3: CAWSGTKRLTDTQYF
DNA: TGTGCCTGGAGTGGAACGAAGCGGCTCACAGATACGCAGTATTTT

J: TRBJ2-5
size: .
V: TRBV27
D: TRBD2
CDR3: CASSFLAGHQETQYF
DNA: TGTGCCAGCAGTTTTCTAGCGGGACACCAAGAGACCCAGTACTTC

J: TRBJ2-7
size: once
V: TRBV7-9
D: TRBD1
CDR3: CASSPGQGTYEQYF
DNA: TGTGCCAGCAGCCCGGGACAGGGAACCTACGAGCAGTACTTC

J: TRBJ2-3
size: .
V: TRBV2
D: TRBD2
CDR3: CASSDLAGEVTDTQYF
DNA: TGTGCCAGCAGTGACCTAGCGGGAGAGGTCACAGATACGCAGTATTTT

J: TRBJ2-7
size: .
V: TRBV6-6
D: TRBD2
CDR3: CASSPTSGRFYEQYF
DNA: TGTGCCAGCAGCCCCACTAGCGGGAGATTTTACGAGCAGTACTTC